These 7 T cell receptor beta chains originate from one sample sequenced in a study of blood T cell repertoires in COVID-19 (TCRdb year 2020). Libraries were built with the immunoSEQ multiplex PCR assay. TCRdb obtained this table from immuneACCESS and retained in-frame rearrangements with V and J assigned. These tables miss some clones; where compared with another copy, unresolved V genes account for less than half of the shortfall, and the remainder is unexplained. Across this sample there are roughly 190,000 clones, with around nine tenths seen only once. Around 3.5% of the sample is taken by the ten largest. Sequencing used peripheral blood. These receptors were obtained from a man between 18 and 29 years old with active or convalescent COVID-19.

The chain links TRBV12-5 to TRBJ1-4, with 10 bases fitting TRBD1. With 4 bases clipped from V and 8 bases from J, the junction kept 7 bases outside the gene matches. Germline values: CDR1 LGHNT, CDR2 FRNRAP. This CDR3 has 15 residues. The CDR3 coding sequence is TGTGCTAGTGGTTCTCCCGGGACAGGGGAGGAAAAACTGTTTTTT. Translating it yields CASGSPGTGEEKLFF. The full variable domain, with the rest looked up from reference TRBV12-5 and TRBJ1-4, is DARVTQTPRHKVTEMGQEVTMRCQPILGHNTVFWYRQTMMQGLELLAYFRNRAPLDDSGMPKDRFSAEMPDATLATLKIQPSEPRDSAVYFCASGSPGTGEEKLFFGSGTQLSVL.

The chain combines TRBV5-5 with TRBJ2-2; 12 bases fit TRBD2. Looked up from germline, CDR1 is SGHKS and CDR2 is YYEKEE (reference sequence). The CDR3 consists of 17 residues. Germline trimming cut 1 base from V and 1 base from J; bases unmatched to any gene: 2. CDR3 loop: CASSLLAGGMNTGELFF. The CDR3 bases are TGTGCCAGCAGCTTGCTAGCGGGAGGGATGAACACCGGGGAGCTGTTTTTT.

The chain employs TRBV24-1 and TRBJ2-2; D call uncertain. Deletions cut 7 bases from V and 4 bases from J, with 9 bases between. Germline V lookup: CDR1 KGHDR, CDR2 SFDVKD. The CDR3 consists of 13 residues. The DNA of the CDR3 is TGTGCCACCAGCTTAGCATCCACCGGGGAGCTGTTTTTT. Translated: CATSLASTGELFF.

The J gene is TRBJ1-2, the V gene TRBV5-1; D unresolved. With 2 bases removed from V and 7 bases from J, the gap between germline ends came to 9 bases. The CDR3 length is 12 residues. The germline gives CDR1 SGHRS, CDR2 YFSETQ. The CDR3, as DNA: TGCGCCAGCAGCTTAGAGGGAACTGGCTACACCTTC. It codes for CASSLEGTGYTF. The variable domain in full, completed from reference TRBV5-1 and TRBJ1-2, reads KAGVTQTPRYLIKTRGQQVTLSCSPISGHRSVSWYQQTPGQGLQFLFEYFSETQRNKGNFPGRFSGRQFSNSRSEMNVSTLELGDSALYLCASSLEGTGYTFGSGTRLTVV.

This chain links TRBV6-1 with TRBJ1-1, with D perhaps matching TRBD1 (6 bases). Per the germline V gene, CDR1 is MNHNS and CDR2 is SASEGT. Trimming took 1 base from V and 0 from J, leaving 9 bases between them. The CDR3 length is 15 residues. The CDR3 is CASSEEGDMNTEAFF. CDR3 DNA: TGTGCCAGCAGTGAAGAGGGGGACATGAACACTGAAGCTTTCTTT.

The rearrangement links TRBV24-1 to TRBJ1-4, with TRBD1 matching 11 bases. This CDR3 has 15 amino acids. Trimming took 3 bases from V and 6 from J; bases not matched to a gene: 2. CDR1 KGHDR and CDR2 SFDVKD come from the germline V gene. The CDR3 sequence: CATSDRGQGDEKLFF. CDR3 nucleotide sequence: TGTGCCACCAGTGATAGGGGACAGGGGGATGAAAAACTGTTTTTT.

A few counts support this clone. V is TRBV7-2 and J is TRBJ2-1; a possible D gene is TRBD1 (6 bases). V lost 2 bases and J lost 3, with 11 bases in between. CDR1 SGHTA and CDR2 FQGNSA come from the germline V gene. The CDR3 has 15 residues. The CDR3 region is CASSLRTDRYNEQFF. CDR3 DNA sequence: TGTGCCAGCAGCTTACGGACAGATCGCTACAATGAGCAGTTCTTC.